This T cell receptor (beta chain) was sequenced for a study of blood T cell repertoires in COVID-19. In the study overall: The study drew acute and convalescent COVID-19 samples from the United States, Italy and Spain. Sources were T cells, B-cell-depleted T cells, or PBMCs; the material itself was cDNA or gDNA.

Followed over time, Seattle patients had been enrolled while infection was active. The germline V and J ends were trimmed by 3 bases and 1 base, with 9 bases remaining between them. In germline, CDR1 is SGHTA, CDR2 FQGTGA. The CDR3 is 14 residues long. Authors' data handling: Scientists estimated how many nucleated cells there were by amplifying reference gene primers. Using immunoSEQ multiplex PCR, the repertoire was profiled, and TCRdb retains in-frame clones only, with some absent. V, J and clone size were drawn from that table, and D and trimming were deduced from the DNA. The table lists roughly 180,000 clones, under 85% of them singletons.

Material for sequencing was peripheral blood. The rearrangement uses TRBV7-3 and TRBJ1-1; tentatively, D is TRBD1 (5 bases). This TCR was sampled from a man older than 75 with COVID-19, enrolled during active disease. The CDR3 DNA follows: TGTGCCAGCAGCTTGACAGTCCCGAACACTGAAGCTTTCTTT. Translating gives CASSLTVPNTEAFF.